Shown below are 13 T cell receptor beta chains from a single sample sequenced in a study of a mutant IDH1 vaccine in newly diagnosed glioma. Time point denoted: week 35, safety follow-up. With topical imiquimod, each dose of the vaccine consisted of 300 ug of mutant IDH1 20-mer peptide. For these TCRs, the target antigens are not known. The protocol was immunoSEQ multiplex PCR, while the TCRdb copy is restricted to in-frame clones and leaves out a portion. Here the sample spans about 46,000 clones, 85% to 95% being singletons. The sample in question was PBMCs, obtained from a glioma patient whose treatment included an IDH1 peptide vaccine. The receptor source for this set is a man in his fifties or sixties with glioma.

V and J are TRBV2 and TRBJ1-5; D not resolved. Trimming removed 2 bases from V and 4 bases from J, with 15 bases in between. The CDR3 loop spans 16 amino acids. Germline CDR1 SNHLY, CDR2 FYNNEI. The CDR3 here is CASSETPRGGNQPQHF. The CDR3, as DNA: TGTGCCAGCAGTGAAACTCCTCGGGGAGGGAATCAGCCCCAGCATTTT.

The gene calls are TRBV10-2 and TRBJ1-1; 10 bases line up with TRBD1. The trim removed 4 bases at V and 10 bases at J, leaving 6 bases unmatched. Germline lookup yields CDR1 WSHSY and CDR2 SAAADI. This CDR3 is 13 amino acids long. In DNA, the CDR3 is TGCGCCAGCAGTGGGTGGGACAGGGGAATAGCTTTCTTT. Residues: CASSGWDRGIAFF.

V and J are TRBV11-2 and TRBJ2-7; D gene unclear. Trimming left V 6 bases short and J 6 bases short, with 12 bases between. CDR3 length: 12 amino acids. CDR1 and CDR2 from the germline V gene are SGHAT and FQNNGV. The CDR3 bases are TGTGCCAGCAGTCAAGGGCCCCTCGAGCAGTACTTC. It specifies CASSQGPLEQYF.

Notes on this clone: One end of the junction varies from germline; a read error may be responsible. The gene calls are TRBV29-1 and TRBJ2-3; possibly TRBD2 for D (7 bases). The CDR3 spans 13 residues. Germline values: CDR1 SQVTM, CDR2 ANQGSEA. The CDR3, as DNA: TGCAGCGCTGAAGAGGGGGGGACAGATACGCAGTATTTT. Its translation: CSAEEGGTDTQYF.

CDR3 nucleotides: TGCAGCGTTGAAAAACAGGGAGGGGGCTACACCTTC. Translating gives CSVEKQGGGYTF. The chain uses TRBV29-1 and TRBJ1-2; weak D call: TRBD1 (6 bases). Germline V gene sequence: CDR1 SQVTM, CDR2 ANQGSEA. This CDR3 region has 12 residues. Deletions cut 2 bases from V and 8 bases from J, with 12 bases between.

The genes are TRBV19 and TRBJ2-1; TRBD2 is a possible D gene (5 bases). The V end lost 0 bases, the J end lost 8 bases, and 17 bases lay between the germline ends. The CDR3 is 16 residues long. Germline loops: CDR1 LNHDA, CDR2 SQIVND (reference sequence). The CDR3 coding sequence is TGTGCCAGTAGTATAGATAGCGTTAGGCCCGGGGATGAGCAGTTCTTC. Its translation is CASSIDSVRPGDEQFF.

This rearrangement joins TRBV6-6 to TRBJ1-4; D gene uncertain. The CDR3 contains 15 residues. Between the trimmed V and J ends, which lost 0 bases and 7 bases, there was a span of 12 bases. The germline gives CDR1 MNHNY, CDR2 SVGAGI (reference sequence). The CDR3 spells CASSYSQARSEKLFF. CDR3 DNA: TGTGCCAGCAGTTACTCCCAGGCCAGGAGTGAAAAACTGTTTTTT.

This clone was seen only once. The V and J genes are TRBV14 and TRBJ2-6; TRBD1 or TRBD2 may be the D gene (5 bases each). CDR1 is SGHDN, CDR2 FVKESK, per germline. CDR3 size: 15 residues. V was pared by 4 bases and J by 2 bases, with 9 bases between. CDR3: CASSRDGTGANVLTF. CDR3 DNA: TGTGCCAGCAGCCGGGACGGGACTGGGGCCAACGTCCTGACTTTC.

The V call is TRBV6-5, the J call TRBJ1-1, with D possibly matching TRBD1 (5 bases). CDR1 and CDR2 from the germline V gene are MNHEY and SVGAGI. V lost 5 bases and J 10 bases, leaving 23 bases between the germline ends. This CDR3 spans 15 amino acids. Written as DNA, the CDR3 is TGTGCCAGCAGTCTAAGATCCGGGACTCCATATGGAGCTTTCTTT. As protein: CASSLRSGTPYGAFF.

The chain has TRBV7-2 and TRBJ2-2; 8 positions match TRBD2. CDR1 SGHTA and CDR2 FQGNSA come from the germline V gene. The V and J ends lost 1 base and 7 bases, in that order; junction bases with no gene match: 2. There are 14 residues in the CDR3. The chain's CDR3 is CASSLGTSNGELFF. As DNA, the CDR3 is TGTGCCAGCAGCTTAGGGACTAGCAACGGGGAGCTGTTTTTT.

CDR3 in amino acids: CASSPGGAQYF. The CDR3 bases are TGTGCCAGCAGTCCTGGGGGTGCCCAGTACTTC. The chain uses TRBV27 and TRBJ2-5, with D perhaps being TRBD1 or TRBD2 (5 bases each). The germline V and J ends were trimmed by 5 bases and 9 bases, with 10 bases remaining between them. This CDR3 has 11 residues. Germline loops: CDR1 MNHEY, CDR2 SMNVEV (reference sequence).

The chain couples TRBV7-3 to TRBJ2-7, with 9 bases matching TRBD1. The CDR3 length is 14 residues. Germline-derived CDR1 and CDR2 are SGHTA and FQGTGA. The V and J ends lost 5 bases and 6 bases, in that order; junction bases with no gene match: 8. The chain's CDR3 is CASSVGTGLVEQYF. CDR3 DNA: TGTGCCAGCAGCGTCGGGACAGGGTTAGTCGAGCAGTACTTC.

Only one count was recorded for this clone. This chain joins TRBV28 and TRBJ2-7; a weak D match, TRBD2 (6 bases). CDR3 length: 15 residues. Germline CDR1 is MDHEN and CDR2 is SYDVKM. V lost 6 bases and J lost 0, with 15 bases in between. The CDR3 DNA sequence: TGTGCCAGCAGCAATCGGGGGACCAACTCCTACGAGCAGTACTTC. The encoded protein is CASSNRGTNSYEQYF.